This paragraph reports one TCR beta chain. Its target antigen remains unknown. Within one base of it there is no much larger clone, and no base qualities were kept. The data were produced on an Illumina HiSeq 1500. The raw public reads went through TCRdb reprocessing: fastp at Q25, MiXCR clone calling, in-frame beta chains kept. Here each entry gathers all rows of one CDR3 protein and keeps the most common genes and DNA. The sample yields hundreds of thousands of distinct CDR3 sequences; approximately 33% were counted once. Clones ranked in the top ten supply approximately 18% of the sample. The treatment or condition label here, explained by the study, means: in vitro stimulation with specific CMV peptide epitopes to enrich CMV-specific T cells. This sample was included in a study of T cell repertoires in cytomegalovirus infection (dated 2019 in TCRdb). A note on the overall study: Alongside well-studied HLA-B-restricted epitopes, the peptide stimulations were aimed at recently identified HLA-C-restricted CMV epitopes, whose presentation resists viral immunomodulation. Because public TCR beta signatures pointed to carriage of CMV infection together with the matching HLA type, the HLA type of each donor mattered for the analysis.

Broad study findings and their caveats: In the ex vivo response, HLA-C-restricted CMV-specific TCR beta clonotypes were dominant, and in two of eight donors the single most frequent clonotype came from this HLA-C-restricted group. Cumulative frequency of public TCR beta family members discriminated carriers of CMV infection plus the relevant HLA type in this cohort and an independent 352-donor cohort.

CDR1 and CDR2 were assigned from the germline V gene as KGHSH and LQKENI. Including the terminal cysteine and phenylalanine, the CDR3 comprises 15 residues. The CDR3 DNA has 45 bases and is translated from base 1. V is trimmed back by 3 bases and J by 7 bases, and the junction contains 9 bases that no gene match accounts for. The sequence is built from TRBV18 and TRBJ1-5; 7 nucleotides in the junction match TRBD1. The receptor was isolated from a human donor in good health (CMV status not recorded). Some clones in this sample may be carry-over from other donors' samples. The input for sequencing was cultured PBMCs, taken from culture after CMV antigen stimulation. The DNA sequence is TGTGCCAGCTCACCGCAGAGGGGGCGCGGGCAGCCCCAGCATTTT. The translation is CASSPQRGRGQPQHF.